The 22 T cell receptor beta chains below come from one sample, sequenced in a study of shared clonotypes between healthy human individuals. The table came from immunoSEQ multiplex PCR; TCRdb's copy has only in-frame clones and leaves some out. Of fewer than 1.4 million clones detected, 75% to 85% appear once; the ten largest clones hold 0.55% to 0.7%. Input material: memory CD4+ T cells from PBMCs. Subset described: CD45RA-negative fraction. These receptors were collected from a man between 18 and 29 years old in good health. Some clones in this sample may be carry-over from other donors' samples.

The V gene is TRBV18, the J gene TRBJ2-3; D remains ambiguous. CDR3 length: 14 residues. Germline CDR1 KGHSH, CDR2 LQKENI. The V gene lost 6 bases and the J gene lost 0 bases, with 10 bases spanning the gap. Written as DNA, the CDR3 is TGTGCCAGCTCCCAAATAGGTAGCACAGATACGCAGTATTTT. As protein: CASSQIGSTDTQYF.

The CDR3 loop reads CASTRVGGDEQYF. Written as DNA, the CDR3 is TGTGCCAGCACCCGGGTTGGGGGTGACGAGCAGTACTTC. This rearrangement joins TRBV28 to TRBJ2-7, with D perhaps being TRBD1 or TRBD2 (5 bases each). The CDR3 is 13 residues long. V lost 7 bases and J lost 5, with 15 bases in between. The V gene's germline CDR1 is MDHEN and CDR2 SYDVKM.

V is TRBV5-1 and J is TRBJ2-2; D not certain. The germline gives CDR1 SGHRS, CDR2 YFSETQ. The V end lost 4 bases, the J end lost 4 bases, and 11 bases lay between the germline ends. This CDR3 contains 14 residues. The DNA for the CDR3 is TGCGCCAGCAGCAGGGTTTTCAGCACCGGGGAGCTGTTTTTT. Translation gives CASSRVFSTGELFF.

DNA for the CDR3: TGTGCCAGCTCACCAAACCCCCAGGGCTCCTACAATGAGCAGTTCTTC. Translated: CASSPNPQGSYNEQFF. The gene calls are TRBV18 and TRBJ2-1; TRBD1 is a possible D gene (5 bases). There are 16 residues in the CDR3. Looked up from germline, CDR1 is KGHSH and CDR2 is LQKENI. V lost 2 bases to trimming and J lost 0 bases, with 11 bases between them.

The chain links TRBV6-4 to TRBJ1-2; 7 nucleotides align to TRBD1. With V trimmed by 5 bases and J by 4 bases, 4 bases remained unmatched. This CDR3 spans 13 amino acids. CDR1 MRHNA and CDR2 SNTAGT come from the germline V gene. As DNA, the CDR3 is TGTGCCAGCAGTACAGGGGTTGGCTATGGCTACACCTTC. It is translated as CASSTGVGYGYTF.

V is TRBV28 and J is TRBJ1-1; possible D gene TRBD1, 5 bases. This CDR3 has 14 residues. V dropped 4 bases and J dropped 1 base, with 10 bases sitting between them. The germline CDR1 and CDR2 sequences are MDHEN and SYDVKM. The CDR3 DNA sequence: TGTGCCAGCAGTTCTCCCGGGACGAACACTGAAGCTTTCTTT. Translation: CASSSPGTNTEAFF.

The chain is built from TRBV5-1 and TRBJ2-7, with TRBD1 matching 11 bases. The CDR3 has 16 residues. Germline-derived CDR1 and CDR2 are SGHRS and YFSETQ. V shed 4 bases and J 4 bases; nucleotides not matched to a gene: 10. The CDR3 protein is CASSRRTGGGGYEQYF. DNA of the CDR3: TGCGCCAGCAGCCGGAGGACAGGGGGCGGCGGGTACGAGCAGTACTTC.

This clone was recorded only once. The chain combines TRBV28 with TRBJ2-1, with D perhaps TRBD2 (6 bases). CDR1 is MDHEN, CDR2 SYDVKM, per germline. CDR3 size: 15 residues. Deletions cut 10 bases from V and 3 bases from J, with 19 bases between. The CDR3 region has the DNA TGTGCCACCAACCAACAAGCCGGGAGCTACAATGAGCAGTTCTTC. This sequence encodes CATNQQAGSYNEQFF.

This chain uses TRBV28 with TRBJ1-1; no clear D gene. V lost 6 bases and J lost 1, with 9 bases in between. CDR3 length: 13 residues. Germline CDR1 reads MDHEN; CDR2 reads SYDVKM. For the CDR3, the DNA is TGTGCCAGCAGGTCTCCGTCGAACACTGAAGCTTTCTTT. This codes for CASRSPSNTEAFF.

This clone has a handful of counts. The chain combines TRBV7-2 with TRBJ2-7; tentative D call: TRBD1 (7 bases). With 1 base removed from V and 1 base from J, the gap between germline ends came to 11 bases. The CDR3 consists of 15 residues. The germline V gene encodes CDR1 SGHTA and CDR2 FQGNSA. The DNA for the CDR3 is TGTGCCAGCAGCTTAGGGGGGGACAGATCCTACGAGCAGTACTTC. This codes for CASSLGGDRSYEQYF. Full variable domain (outside the CDR3, taken from reference TRBV7-2 and TRBJ2-7): GAGVSQSPSNKVTEKGKDVELRCDPISGHTALYWYRQSLGQGLEFLIYFQGNSAPDKSGLPSDRFSAERTGGSVSTLTIQRTQQEDSAVYLCASSLGGDRSYEQYFGPGTRLTVT.

The chain uses TRBV6-5 and TRBJ2-5; maybe TRBD2 (6 bases). Looked up from germline, CDR1 is MNHEY and CDR2 is SVGAGI. This CDR3 is built from 14 residues. Trimming stripped 6 bases from V and 5 bases from J, with 16 bases between. The CDR3 sequence: CASRVVGGRETQYF. The CDR3 DNA sequence: TGTGCCAGCAGGGTTGTCGGGGGACGCGAGACCCAGTACTTC.

The genes are TRBV14 and TRBJ1-3, with D possibly being TRBD1 (6 bases). The germline CDR1 and CDR2 sequences are SGHDN and FVKESK. Trimming took off 4 bases at V and 4 bases at J, with 20 bases between the two ends. The CDR3 extends over 17 amino acids. The CDR3 bases are TGTGCCAGCAGCCCATTGGGGGGGGCGCTGGCAGGAAACACCATATATTTT. Encoded protein: CASSPLGGALAGNTIYF.

The V gene is TRBV7-9, the J gene TRBJ1-4; TRBD1 is a possible D gene (6 bases). Between the trimmed V and J ends, which lost 5 bases and 7 bases, there was a span of 17 bases. The germline CDR1 and CDR2 sequences are SEHNR and FQNEAQ (reference sequence). This CDR3 has 15 residues. The CDR3 sequence: CASSKEWGAGEKLFF. The CDR3 nucleotides read TGTGCCAGCAGCAAGGAATGGGGGGCGGGTGAAAAACTGTTTTTT. The full variable domain, completed using reference TRBV7-9 and TRBJ1-4, is DTGVSQNPRHKITKRGQNVTFRCDPISEHNRLYWYRQTLGQGPEFLTYFQNEAQLEKSRLLSDRFSAERPKGSFSTLEIQRTEQGDSAMYLCASSKEWGAGEKLFFGSGTQLSVL.

This clone was picked up many times. This chain links TRBV7-6 with TRBJ2-2; D remains unclear. V was shortened by 7 bases and J by 6 bases, with 15 bases between the two germline ends. The CDR3 covers 14 residues. The germline CDR1 and CDR2 sequences are SGHVS and FNYEAQ. CDR3 sequence reads: CASTRGNSAGELFF. The CDR3 coding sequence is TGTGCCAGCACCCGCGGTAATTCGGCCGGGGAGCTGTTTTTT.

This chain uses TRBV5-1 with TRBJ2-5; TRBD1 aligns across 7 bases. The CDR3 length is 14 residues. Germline V gene lookup returns CDR1 SGHRS and CDR2 YFSETQ. V lost 5 bases to trimming and J lost 5 bases; unmatched junction nucleotides: 9. The CDR3 DNA reads TGCGCCAGCAGTTTTGAAGGGGGCGCCGAGACCCAGTACTTC. It encodes CASSFEGGAETQYF.

The DNA for the CDR3 is TGCAGCGCTGAGTCTGGACTAGGGTTCAACGAGCAGTACTTC. Translated: CSAESGLGFNEQYF. The V call is TRBV29-1, the J call TRBJ2-7; 7 nucleotides align to TRBD2. V was pared by 7 bases and J by 5 bases, with 14 bases of the junction left unmatched. CDR1 and CDR2 (germline): SQVTM, ANQGSEA. The CDR3 loop spans 14 amino acids.

The V call is TRBV25-1, the J call TRBJ1-3, with 8 bases fitting TRBD1. CDR3 size: 16 residues. Trimming took 6 bases from V and 3 from J; bases not matched to a gene: 10. Germline CDR1 is MGHDK and CDR2 is SYGVNS. The CDR3 bases are TGTGCCAGCAGGGGAGGACAGGGTGGGGATGGAAACACCATATATTTT. This translates into CASRGGQGGDGNTIYF. The complete variable domain, with remaining parts taken from reference TRBV25-1 and TRBJ1-3, reads EADIYQTPRYLVIGTGKKITLECSQTMGHDKMYWYQQDPGMELHLIHYSYGVNSTEKGDLSSESTVSRIRTEHFPLTLESARPSHTSQYLCASRGGQGGDGNTIYFGEGSWLTVV.

V and J are TRBV28 and TRBJ2-3; D perhaps matches TRBD2 (5 bases). V was trimmed by 6 bases and J by 3 bases, leaving 10 bases between them. The CDR3 covers 13 residues. Germline values: CDR1 MDHEN, CDR2 SYDVKM. CDR3 DNA sequence: TGTGCCAGCAGCCGTAGAGGGACAGATACGCAGTATTTT. This encodes CASSRRGTDTQYF.

The rearrangement uses TRBV5-1 and TRBJ2-1; 12 nucleotides agree with TRBD2. The CDR3 loop spans 15 amino acids. The germline CDR1 and CDR2 sequences are SGHRS and YFSETQ. The V and J ends lost 4 bases and 8 bases, in that order; junction bases with no gene match: 7. In DNA form, the CDR3 reads TGCGCCAGCAGCCGGGCTAGCGGGAGGGCCTATGAGCAGTTCTTC. Its translation is CASSRASGRAYEQFF.

This clone was observed at least ten times. This sequence joins TRBV5-1 and TRBJ2-7, with 8 bases fitting TRBD1. The V gene end was trimmed by 4 bases and the J gene end by 8 bases; junction bases not matched to a gene: 11. The CDR3 contains 14 residues. CDR1 and CDR2 (germline): SGHRS, YFSETQ. This CDR3 is CASSLFGQGEKQYF. CDR3 bases: TGCGCCAGCAGCCTTTTCGGACAGGGTGAGAAGCAGTACTTC. Variable domain in full (rest from reference TRBV5-1 and TRBJ2-7): KAGVTQTPRYLIKTRGQQVTLSCSPISGHRSVSWYQQTPGQGLQFLFEYFSETQRNKGNFPGRFSGRQFSNSRSEMNVSTLELGDSALYLCASSLFGQGEKQYFGPGTRLTVT.

The chain couples TRBV10-3 to TRBJ1-1; 8 nucleotides match TRBD1. Per the germline V gene, CDR1 is ENHRY and CDR2 is SYGVKD. V shed 6 bases and J 4 bases; nucleotides not matched to a gene: 13. The CDR3 is made up of 16 amino acids. CDR3 loop: CAISTPGQERRTEAFF. The CDR3 nucleotides read TGTGCCATCAGCACCCCGGGACAGGAAAGGCGCACTGAAGCTTTCTTT.

CDR3 coding DNA: TGTGCCAGCTCACCATGGGGACAGGGGGAGACCCAGTACTTC. Translating it yields CASSPWGQGETQYF. The chain is built from TRBV18 and TRBJ2-5; 10 bases fit TRBD1. V was pared by 2 bases and J by 5 bases, with 2 bases of the junction left unmatched. The CDR3 length is 14 residues. Germline V gives CDR1 KGHSH, CDR2 LQKENI.